The clone carrying this T cell receptor (beta chain) was found once. Germline trimming cut 5 bases from V and 5 bases from J; bases unmatched to any gene: 10. Germline V CDR1 and CDR2: MNHEY, SVGEGT. This CDR3 has 15 residues. The data were obtained in a study of blood T cell repertoires in COVID-19. Study-wide background: Collection of acute and convalescent COVID-19 samples took place in the United States, Italy and Spain. PBMCs, B-cell-depleted T cells, or T cells provided the cDNA or gDNA that made up the material.

Authors' processing steps: Reference gene primer amplification yielded estimated nucleated cell counts. TCRdb's copy holds only in-frame clones and misses some; the assay was immunoSEQ multiplex PCR. Clone size and the V and J calls come from that table; the DNA yielded D and trimming. Of roughly 240,000 clones in the sample, 82% were seen once. This chain connects TRBV6-2 or TRBV6-3 to TRBJ2-5, with 8 bases that match TRBD2. The TCR was taken from a woman between 70 and 85 years old with acute or convalescent COVID-19. Input material: peripheral blood. CDR3 amino acids: CASSPNFGGGETQYF. CDR3 nucleotide sequence: TGTGCCAGCAGTCCCAACTTCGGGGGGGGCGAGACCCAGTACTTC.